The clone carrying this T cell receptor beta chain turned up a few times. These data originate in a study of blood T cell repertoires in COVID-19. Background on the study: Collection of acute and convalescent COVID-19 samples took place in the United States, Italy and Spain. Sources were T cells, B-cell-depleted T cells, or PBMCs; the material itself was cDNA or gDNA.

The authors' processing: It was from reference gene primer amplification that nucleated cell counts were estimated. Produced via immunoSEQ multiplex PCR; TCRdb's table is partial and in-frame only. The V and J calls and the clone size are those of that table, but D and trimming were determined from the DNA. In the table there are around 250,000 clones, approximately 78% of which are singletons. This CDR3 is 14 amino acids long. CDR1 and CDR2 (germline): SGHTA, FQGNSA. The J segment lost 3 bases and the V segment lost 6 bases, leaving 6 bases of the junction unmatched. The clonotype originates from a woman younger than 30 with acute or convalescent COVID-19. The specimen sequenced was peripheral blood. The chain employs TRBV7-2 and TRBJ1-1, with 8 bases lining up with TRBD1. CDR3 sequence (DNA): TGTGCCAGCAGTCCGGCAGGGGGCTACACTGAAGCTTTCTTT. Translating it yields CASSPAGGYTEAFF.